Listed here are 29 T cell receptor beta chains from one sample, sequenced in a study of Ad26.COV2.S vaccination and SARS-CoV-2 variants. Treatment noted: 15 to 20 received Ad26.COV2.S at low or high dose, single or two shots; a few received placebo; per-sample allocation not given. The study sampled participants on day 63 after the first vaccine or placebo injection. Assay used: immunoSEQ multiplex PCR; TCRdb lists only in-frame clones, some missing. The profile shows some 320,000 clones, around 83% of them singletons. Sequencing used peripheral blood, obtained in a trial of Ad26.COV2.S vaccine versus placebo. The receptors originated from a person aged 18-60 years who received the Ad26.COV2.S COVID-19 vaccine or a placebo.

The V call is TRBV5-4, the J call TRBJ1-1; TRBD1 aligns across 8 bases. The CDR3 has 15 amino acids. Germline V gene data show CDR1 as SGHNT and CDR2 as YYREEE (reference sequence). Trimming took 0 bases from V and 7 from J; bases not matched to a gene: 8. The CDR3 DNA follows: TGTGCCAGCAGCTTGGTGGGCAGGGGGCTAGGTGAAGCTTTCTTT. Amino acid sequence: CASSLVGRGLGEAFF.

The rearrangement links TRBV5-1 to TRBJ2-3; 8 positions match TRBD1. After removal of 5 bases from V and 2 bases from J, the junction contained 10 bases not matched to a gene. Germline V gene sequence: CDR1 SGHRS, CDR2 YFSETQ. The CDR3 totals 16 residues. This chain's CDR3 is CASRLRQGTYTDTQYF. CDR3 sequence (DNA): TGCGCCAGCAGACTCCGACAGGGGACATACACAGATACGCAGTATTTT. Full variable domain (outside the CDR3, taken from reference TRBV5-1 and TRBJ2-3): KAGVTQTPRYLIKTRGQQVTLSCSPISGHRSVSWYQQTPGQGLQFLFEYFSETQRNKGNFPGRFSGRQFSNSRSEMNVSTLELGDSALYLCASRLRQGTYTDTQYFGPGTRLTVL.

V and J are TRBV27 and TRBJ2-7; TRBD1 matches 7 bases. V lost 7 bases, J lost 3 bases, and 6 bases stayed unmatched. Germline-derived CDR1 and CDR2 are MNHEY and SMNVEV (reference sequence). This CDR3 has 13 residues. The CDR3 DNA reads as TGTGCCAGCAAACGACAGGGAAGCTACGAGCAGTACTTC. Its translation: CASKRQGSYEQYF.

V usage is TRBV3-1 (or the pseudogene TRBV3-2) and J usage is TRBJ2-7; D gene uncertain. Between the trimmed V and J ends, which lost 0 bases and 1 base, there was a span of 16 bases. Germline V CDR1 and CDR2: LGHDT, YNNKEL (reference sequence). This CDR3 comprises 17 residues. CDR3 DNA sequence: TGTGCCAGCAGCCAAGATACTTCAGCCTTTCCATCCTACGAGCAGTACTTC. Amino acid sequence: CASSQDTSAFPSYEQYF.

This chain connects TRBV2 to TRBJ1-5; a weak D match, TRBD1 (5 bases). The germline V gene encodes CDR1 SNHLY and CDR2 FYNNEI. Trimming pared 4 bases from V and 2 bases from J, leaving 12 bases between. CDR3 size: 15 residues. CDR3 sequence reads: CASSGQTLGNQPQHF. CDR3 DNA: TGTGCCAGCAGTGGACAGACCCTAGGCAATCAGCCCCAGCATTTT.

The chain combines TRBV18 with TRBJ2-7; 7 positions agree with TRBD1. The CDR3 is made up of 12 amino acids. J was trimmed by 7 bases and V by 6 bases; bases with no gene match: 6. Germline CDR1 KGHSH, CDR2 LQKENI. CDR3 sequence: CASSLDREEQYF. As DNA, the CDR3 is TGTGCCAGCTCGCTAGACAGGGAAGAGCAGTACTTC.

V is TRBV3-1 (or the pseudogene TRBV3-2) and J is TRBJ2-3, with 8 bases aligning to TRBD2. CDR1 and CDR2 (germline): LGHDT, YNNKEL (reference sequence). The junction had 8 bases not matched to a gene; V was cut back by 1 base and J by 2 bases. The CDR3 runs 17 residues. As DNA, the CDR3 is TGTGCCAGCAGCCAAGGGCTAGTAGCGGGGAACACAGATACGCAGTATTTT. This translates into CASSQGLVAGNTDTQYF.

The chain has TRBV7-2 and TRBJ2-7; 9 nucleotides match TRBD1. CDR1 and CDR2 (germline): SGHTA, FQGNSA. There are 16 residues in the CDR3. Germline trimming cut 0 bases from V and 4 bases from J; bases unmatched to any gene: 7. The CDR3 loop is CASSLAGTGRAYEQYF. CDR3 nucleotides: TGTGCCAGCAGCTTAGCCGGGACAGGGAGAGCTTACGAGCAGTACTTC.

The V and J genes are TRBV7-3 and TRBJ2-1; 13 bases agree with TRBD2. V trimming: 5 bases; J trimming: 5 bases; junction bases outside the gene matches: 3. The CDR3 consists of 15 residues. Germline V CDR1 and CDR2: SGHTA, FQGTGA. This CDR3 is CASSLGTSGDNEQFF. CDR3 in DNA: TGTGCCAGCAGCCTCGGGACTAGCGGGGACAATGAGCAGTTCTTC. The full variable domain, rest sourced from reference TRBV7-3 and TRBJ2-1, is GAGVSQTPSNKVTEKGKYVELRCDPISGHTALYWYRQSLGQGPEFLIYFQGTGAADDSGLPNDRFFAVRPEGSVSTLKIQRTERGDSAVYLCASSLGTSGDNEQFFGPGTRLTVL.

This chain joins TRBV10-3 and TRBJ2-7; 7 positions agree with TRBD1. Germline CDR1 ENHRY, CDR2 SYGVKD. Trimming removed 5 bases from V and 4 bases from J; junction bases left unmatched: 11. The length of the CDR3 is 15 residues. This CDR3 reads CAISLKGDRPYEQYF. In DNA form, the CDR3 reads TGTGCCATCAGTCTTAAGGGGGACAGACCTTACGAGCAGTACTTC.

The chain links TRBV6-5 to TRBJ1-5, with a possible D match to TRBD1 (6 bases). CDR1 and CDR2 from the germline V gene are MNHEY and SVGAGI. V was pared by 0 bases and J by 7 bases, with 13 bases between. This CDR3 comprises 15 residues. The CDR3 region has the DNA TGTGCCAGCAGTTACTCGAAGGGGGAAGGGCAGCCCCAGCATTTT. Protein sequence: CASSYSKGEGQPQHF.

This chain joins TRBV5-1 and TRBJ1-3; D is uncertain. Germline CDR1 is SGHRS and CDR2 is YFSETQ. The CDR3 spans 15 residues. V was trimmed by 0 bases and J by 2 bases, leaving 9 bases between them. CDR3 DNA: TGCGCCAGCAGCTTGGAGCCCCGGACTGGAAACACCATATATTTT. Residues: CASSLEPRTGNTIYF.

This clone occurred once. The CDR3 here is CATSRDVGGYTF. DNA for the CDR3: TGTGCCACCAGCAGAGACGTGGGTGGCTACACCTTC. The V and J genes are TRBV15 and TRBJ1-2; D remains ambiguous. Trimming cost V 0 bases and J 7 bases, with 6 bases left between them. The CDR3 length is 12 residues. The germline V gene has CDR1 LNHNV and CDR2 YYDKDF (reference sequence).

The CDR3, as DNA: TGTGCCAGCAGCTTTTGGGAAGAGGACCTCTATCGGCCCCAGCATTTT. Amino acids: CASSFWEEDLYRPQHF. The chain has TRBV5-4 and TRBJ1-5; no clear D. CDR1 and CDR2 (germline): SGHNT, YYREEE (reference sequence). V was cut by 2 bases and J by 9 bases, with 21 bases left in between. The CDR3 totals 16 residues.

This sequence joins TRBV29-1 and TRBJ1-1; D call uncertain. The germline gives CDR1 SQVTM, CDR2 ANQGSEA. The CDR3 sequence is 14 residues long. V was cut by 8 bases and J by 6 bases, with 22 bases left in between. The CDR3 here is CSPSADPRGSEAFF. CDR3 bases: TGCAGCCCTTCCGCAGACCCTCGTGGGTCTGAAGCTTTCTTT.

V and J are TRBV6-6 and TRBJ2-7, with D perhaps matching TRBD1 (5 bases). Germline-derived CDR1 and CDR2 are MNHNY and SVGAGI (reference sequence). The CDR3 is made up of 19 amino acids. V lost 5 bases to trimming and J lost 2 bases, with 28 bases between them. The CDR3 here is CASSPAKDIWGLFTYEQYF. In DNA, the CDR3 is TGTGCCAGCAGTCCGGCTAAGGACATCTGGGGCCTCTTTACCTACGAGCAGTACTTC.

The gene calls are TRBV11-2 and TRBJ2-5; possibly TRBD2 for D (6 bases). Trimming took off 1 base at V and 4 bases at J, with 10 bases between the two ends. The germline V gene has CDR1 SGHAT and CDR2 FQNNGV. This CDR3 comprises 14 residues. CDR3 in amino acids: CASSLGGMRETQYF. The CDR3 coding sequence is TGTGCCAGCAGCTTAGGCGGGATGAGAGAGACCCAGTACTTC.

The CDR3 here is CASRGDRANQPQHF. The CDR3 DNA sequence: TGTGCCAGTAGGGGGGACAGGGCAAATCAGCCCCAGCATTTT. The chain recombines TRBV19 with TRBJ1-5; TRBD1 matches at 9 bases. V lost 6 bases, J lost 4 bases, and 4 bases stayed unmatched. The CDR3 spans 14 residues. Germline CDR1 LNHDA, CDR2 SQIVND (reference sequence).

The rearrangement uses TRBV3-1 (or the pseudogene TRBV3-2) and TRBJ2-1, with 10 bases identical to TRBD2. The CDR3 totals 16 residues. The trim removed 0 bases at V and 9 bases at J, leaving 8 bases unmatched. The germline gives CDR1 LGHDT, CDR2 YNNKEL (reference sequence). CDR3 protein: CASSQERTSGLGEQFF. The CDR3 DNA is TGTGCCAGCAGCCAAGAACGGACTAGCGGACTGGGTGAGCAGTTCTTC.

The CDR3 loop is CASSLLGVGYGYTF. The CDR3 nucleotides are TGTGCCAGCAGCTTATTGGGGGTTGGCTATGGCTACACCTTC. The rearrangement links TRBV7-2 to TRBJ1-2; possible D gene TRBD1, 5 bases. CDR1 and CDR2 from the germline V gene are SGHTA and FQGNSA. CDR3 size: 14 residues. Deletions cut 2 bases from V and 4 bases from J, with 11 bases between.

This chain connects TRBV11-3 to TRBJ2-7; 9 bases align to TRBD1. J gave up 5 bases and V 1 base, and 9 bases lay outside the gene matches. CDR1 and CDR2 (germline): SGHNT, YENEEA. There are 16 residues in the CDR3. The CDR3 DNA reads TGTGCCAGCAGCTTAGGGCCTTCGACAGGGGGAAACGAGCAGTACTTC. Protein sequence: CASSLGPSTGGNEQYF.

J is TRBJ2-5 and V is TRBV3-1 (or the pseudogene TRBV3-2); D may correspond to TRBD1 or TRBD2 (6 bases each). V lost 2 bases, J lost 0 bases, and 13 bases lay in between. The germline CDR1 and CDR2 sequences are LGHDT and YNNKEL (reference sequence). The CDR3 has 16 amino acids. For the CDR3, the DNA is TGTGCCAGCAGCCAAAGGGGGGAGAGGTACCAAGAGACCCAGTACTTC. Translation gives CASSQRGERYQETQYF.

The CDR3 coding sequence is TGTGCCAGCGCCCGACATACCATATATTTT. Its protein is CASARHTIYF. The chain employs TRBV3-1 (or the pseudogene TRBV3-2) and TRBJ1-3, with D uncertain. Germline V gene lookup returns CDR1 LGHDT and CDR2 YNNKEL (reference sequence). V lost 8 bases and J lost 10, with 9 bases in between. This CDR3 is built from 10 residues.

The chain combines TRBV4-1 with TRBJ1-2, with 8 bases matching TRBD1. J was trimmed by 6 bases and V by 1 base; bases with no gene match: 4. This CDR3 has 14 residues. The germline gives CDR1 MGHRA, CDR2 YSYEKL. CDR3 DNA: TGCGCCAGCAGCCAAGTCGCAGGGGGCGATGGCTACACCTTC. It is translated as CASSQVAGGDGYTF.

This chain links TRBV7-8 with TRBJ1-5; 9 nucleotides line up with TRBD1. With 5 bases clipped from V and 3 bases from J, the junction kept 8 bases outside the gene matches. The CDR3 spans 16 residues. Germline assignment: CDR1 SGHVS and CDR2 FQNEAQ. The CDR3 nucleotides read TGTGCCAGCAGCATCGCCGGGACAGGGAACAATCAGCCCCAGCATTTT. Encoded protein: CASSIAGTGNNQPQHF.

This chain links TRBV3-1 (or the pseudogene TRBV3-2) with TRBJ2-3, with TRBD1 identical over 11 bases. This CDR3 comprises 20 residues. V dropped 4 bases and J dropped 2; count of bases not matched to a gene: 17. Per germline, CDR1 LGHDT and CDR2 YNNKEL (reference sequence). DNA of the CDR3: TGTGCCAGCAGCCCTCGGGACAGGGGGGGAACTTTTCGTGCCACAGATACGCAGTATTTT. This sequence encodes CASSPRDRGGTFRATDTQYF.

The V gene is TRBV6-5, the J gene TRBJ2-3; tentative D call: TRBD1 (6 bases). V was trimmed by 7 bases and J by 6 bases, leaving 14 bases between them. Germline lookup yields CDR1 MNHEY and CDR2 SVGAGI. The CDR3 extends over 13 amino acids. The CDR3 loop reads CASTRGFRDTQYF. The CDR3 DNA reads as TGTGCCAGCACCAGGGGTTTTAGGGATACGCAGTATTTT.

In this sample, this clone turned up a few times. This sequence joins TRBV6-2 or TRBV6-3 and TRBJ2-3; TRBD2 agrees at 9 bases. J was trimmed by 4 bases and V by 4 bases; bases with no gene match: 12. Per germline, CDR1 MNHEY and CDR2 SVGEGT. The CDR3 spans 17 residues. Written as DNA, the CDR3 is TGTGCCAGCAGTTCGGCATTTAGCGGGGGTTTCTCAGATACGCAGTATTTT. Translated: CASSSAFSGGFSDTQYF.

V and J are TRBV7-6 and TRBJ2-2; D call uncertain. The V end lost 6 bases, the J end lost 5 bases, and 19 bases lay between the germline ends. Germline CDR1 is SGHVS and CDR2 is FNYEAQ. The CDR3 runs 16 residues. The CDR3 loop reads CASRPVVGSKTGELFF. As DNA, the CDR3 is TGTGCCAGCAGACCTGTAGTAGGATCAAAGACCGGGGAGCTGTTTTTT.